The 13 T cell receptor beta chains below all came from one sample that was sequenced in a study of a mutant IDH1 vaccine in newly diagnosed glioma. The data were produced by immunoSEQ multiplex PCR, yet TCRdb's version contains in-frame clones alone and is incomplete. The sample has tens of thousands of clones, approximately 65% seen once. Time point indicated: week 47, end of study. The investigators gave 300 ug of mutant IDH1 20-mer peptide in each vaccine dose, together with topical imiquimod. What these receptors recognize is not known. The material was peripheral blood mononuclear cells (PBMCs), obtained from a glioma patient whose treatment included an IDH1 peptide vaccine. The receptors here all came from a middle-aged man with glioma. Some clones in this sample may be carry-over from other donors' samples.

The rearrangement joins TRBV6-6 to TRBJ2-7; possible D gene TRBD1, 6 bases. V gave up 5 bases and J gave up 5 bases, with 16 bases separating them. Germline V lookup: CDR1 MNHNY, CDR2 SVGAGI (reference sequence). This CDR3 is 14 amino acids long. CDR3 nucleotides: TGTGCCAGCAGTCCGGACAGAGACGACAACGAGCAGTACTTC. Translation gives CASSPDRDDNEQYF.

CDR3 in DNA: TGTGCCAGCAGCTTATACTCGGCCGTTGGAGCCGGGGAGCTGTTTTTT. This sequence encodes CASSLYSAVGAGELFF. The chain employs TRBV7-2 and TRBJ2-2; no firm D call. There are 16 residues in the CDR3. CDR1 is SGHTA and CDR2 is FQGNSA in the germline V gene. V was trimmed by 2 bases and J by 6 bases, leaving 16 bases between them.

Note on this clone: Other nucleotide sequences in the sample specify the same CDR3. The chain uses TRBV18 and TRBJ2-2, with D tentatively TRBD1 (6 bases). Trimming removed 3 bases at V and 2 bases at J, with 10 bases between. Germline assignment: CDR1 KGHSH and CDR2 LQKENI. The CDR3 covers 15 residues. This CDR3 reads CASSPRTVNTGELFF. The CDR3 DNA reads as TGTGCCAGCTCACCGCGGACAGTAAACACCGGGGAGCTGTTTTTT.

CDR3 region: CASSGLYGVDGYTF. The CDR3 DNA reads as TGTGCCAGCAGTGGACTTTATGGAGTCGATGGCTACACCTTC. This chain links TRBV6-5 with TRBJ1-2; no firm D call. V was pared by 5 bases and J by 6 bases, with 16 bases between. The CDR3 sequence is 14 residues long. The germline gives CDR1 MNHEY, CDR2 SVGAGI.

This clone was counted only a few times. The V and J genes are TRBV2 and TRBJ2-5; maybe TRBD1 (6 bases). The CDR3 loop spans 14 amino acids. The germline gives CDR1 SNHLY, CDR2 FYNNEI. Trimming took 4 bases from V and 1 from J, leaving 10 bases between them. The CDR3 reads CASSVRGSQETQYF. CDR3 coding DNA: TGTGCCAGCAGTGTCAGGGGATCCCAAGAGACCCAGTACTTC.

The chain uses TRBV11-2 and TRBJ2-7; maybe TRBD1 (5 bases). V lost 0 bases, J lost 5 bases, and 8 bases lay in between. This CDR3 has 13 amino acids. Germline loops: CDR1 SGHAT, CDR2 FQNNGV. The CDR3 loop reads CASSLDQGDEQYF. The CDR3 DNA sequence: TGTGCCAGCAGCTTAGATCAGGGTGACGAGCAGTACTTC.

The rearrangement joins TRBV5-4 to TRBJ1-3, with a weak D call TRBD1 (6 bases). From germline, CDR1 is SGHNT and CDR2 YYREEE (reference sequence). V was shortened by 4 bases and J by 0 bases, with 11 bases between the two germline ends. This CDR3 has 15 amino acids. The CDR3 protein is CASSTGQLSGNTIYF. The CDR3, as DNA: TGTGCCAGCAGCACAGGACAGCTCTCTGGAAACACCATATATTTT.

This rearrangement joins TRBV2 to TRBJ2-2; maybe TRBD2 (7 bases). The CDR3 is 13 residues long. Trimming removed 6 bases at V and 4 bases at J, with 9 bases between. Germline loops: CDR1 SNHLY, CDR2 FYNNEI. The DNA for the CDR3 is TGTGCCAGCAGAGGGGGGGGCACCGGGGAGCTGTTTTTT. This translates into CASRGGGTGELFF.

The J gene is TRBJ2-6, the V gene TRBV6-1; D remains ambiguous. V dropped 3 bases and J dropped 3 bases, with 3 bases sitting between them. The CDR3 consists of 13 residues. The germline V gene has CDR1 MNHNS and CDR2 SASEGT. In DNA form, the CDR3 reads TGTGCCAGCAGTGACGGTGGGGCCAACGTCCTGACTTTC. Translating gives CASSDGGANVLTF.

The chain combines TRBV10-1 with TRBJ2-2; maybe TRBD2 (5 bases). This CDR3 is 16 amino acids long. Germline V lookup: CDR1 WNHNN, CDR2 SYGVQD (reference sequence). The V end was cut by 0 bases, the J end by 8 bases, with 16 bases between. The CDR3 region has the DNA TGCGCCAGCAGTGAGTCAAGCGGAGACCCTCGGGGGGAGCTGTTTTTT. It is translated as CASSESSGDPRGELFF.

This clone was found once. The V gene is TRBV2, the J gene TRBJ1-2; 9 bases are a match to TRBD1. Germline CDR1 reads SNHLY; CDR2 reads FYNNEI. The CDR3 runs 15 residues. V shed 5 bases, J shed 2 bases, and the junction held 6 bases outside the gene matches. The CDR3 DNA reads TGTGCCAGCAGTTCAAACAGGGGGCAGAACTATGGCTACACCTTC. It specifies CASSSNRGQNYGYTF. The variable domain in full, completed from reference TRBV2 and TRBJ1-2, reads EPEVTQTPSHQVTQMGQEVILRCVPISNHLYFYWYRQILGQKVEFLVSFYNNEISEKSEIFDDQFSVERPDGSNFTLKIRSTKLEDSAMYFCASSSNRGQNYGYTFGSGTRLTVV.

The sample holds one count of this clone. The rearrangement links TRBV19 to TRBJ2-6, with D possibly being TRBD2 (6 bases). The CDR3 covers 19 residues. Trimming took off 7 bases at V and 0 bases at J, with 22 bases between the two ends. Germline V gene sequence: CDR1 LNHDA, CDR2 SQIVND (reference sequence). The CDR3 nucleotides read TGTGCCAGTACAAAGAGTACGGGAGTCGGGGGCTCTGGGGCCAACGTCCTGACTTTC. Protein: CASTKSTGVGGSGANVLTF.

The chain recombines TRBV27 with TRBJ1-1; the D gene is possibly TRBD1 (5 bases). Per germline, CDR1 MNHEY and CDR2 SMNVEV (reference sequence). Trimming shortened V by 0 bases and J by 8 bases, and 10 bases separated the two germline ends. The CDR3 extends over 13 amino acids. The CDR3 protein is CASSLSQGSEAFF. DNA for the CDR3: TGTGCCAGCAGTTTATCCCAGGGAAGCGAAGCTTTCTTT.